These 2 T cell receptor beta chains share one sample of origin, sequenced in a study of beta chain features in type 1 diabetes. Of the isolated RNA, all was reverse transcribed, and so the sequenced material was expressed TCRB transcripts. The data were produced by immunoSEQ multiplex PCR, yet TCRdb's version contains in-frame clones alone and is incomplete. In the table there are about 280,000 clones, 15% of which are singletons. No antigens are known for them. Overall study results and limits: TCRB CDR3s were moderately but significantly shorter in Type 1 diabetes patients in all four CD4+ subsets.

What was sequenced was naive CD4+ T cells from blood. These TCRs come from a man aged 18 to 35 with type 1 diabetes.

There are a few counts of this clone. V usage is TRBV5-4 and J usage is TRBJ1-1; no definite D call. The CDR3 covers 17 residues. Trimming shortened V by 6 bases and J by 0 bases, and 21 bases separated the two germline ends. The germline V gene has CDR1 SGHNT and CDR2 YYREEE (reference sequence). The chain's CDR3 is CASTSGLGLDLNTEAFF. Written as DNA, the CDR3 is TGTGCCAGCACGTCAGGTTTGGGGTTGGACTTGAACACTGAAGCTTTCTTT.

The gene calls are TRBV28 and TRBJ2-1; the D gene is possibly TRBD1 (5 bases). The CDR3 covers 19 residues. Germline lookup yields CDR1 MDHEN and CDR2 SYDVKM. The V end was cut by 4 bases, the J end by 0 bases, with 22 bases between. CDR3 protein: CASSYIRDGRASSYNEQFF. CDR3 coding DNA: TGTGCCAGCAGTTACATCAGGGATGGGCGAGCGAGCTCCTACAATGAGCAGTTCTTC. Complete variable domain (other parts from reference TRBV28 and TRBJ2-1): DVKVTQSSRYLVKRTGEKVFLECVQDMDHENMFWYRQDPGLGLRLIYFSYDVKMKEKGDIPEGYSVSREKKERFSLILESASTNQTSMYLCASSYIRDGRASSYNEQFFGPGTRLTVL.